The 3 T cell receptor beta chains below were found in one sample sequenced in a study of early T cells in non-severe SARS-CoV-2 infection. TCRdb ran MiXCR on the 5' RACE reads and lists one entry per CDR3 protein. Seen here are 50,000 or so distinct CDR3 sequences, roughly an eighth observed once, and the top ten hold roughly a tenth. The material sequenced was whole blood. Source of these receptors: an adult who was a healthcare worker with PCR-confirmed SARS-CoV-2 infection or an uninfected control (not recorded which).

The sample holds many counts of this clonotype. The chain employs TRBV30 and TRBJ1-2, with D unclear. Trimming cost V 0 bases and J 4 bases, with 9 bases left between them. Germline loops: CDR1 GTSNPN, CDR2 SVGIG (reference sequence). CDR3 size: 13 residues. As DNA, the CDR3 is TGTGCCTGGAGTGTACAAACAGTCTATGGCTACACCTTC. This gives the protein CAWSVQTVYGYTF.

Concerning this clonotype itself: At one end, the junction sequence differs from germline, possibly due to a read error. The genes are TRBV7-8 and TRBJ2-5; D possibly corresponds to TRBD2 (6 bases). CDR3 length equals 12 residues. The germline V gene encodes CDR1 SGHVS and CDR2 FQNEAQ. CDR3 sequence reads: CASSTLTLAALF. The CDR3 DNA reads TGTGCCAGCAGCACGCTGACCTTAGCGGCCCTCTTC.

This chain connects TRBV2 to TRBJ1-1, with 7 bases aligning to TRBD1. Germline CDR1 SNHLY, CDR2 FYNNEI. CDR3 length equals 15 residues. The V and J ends lost 6 bases and 0 bases, in that order; junction bases with no gene match: 7. Written as DNA, the CDR3 is TGTGCCAGCAGGAAGACAGGGAGCCTGAACACTGAAGCTTTCTTT. Translating it yields CASRKTGSLNTEAFF.